The clone carrying this T cell receptor (beta chain) was counted ten times or more. One end of the junction varies from germline; a read error may be responsible. Via MiXCR, TCRdb re-called the 5' RACE reads, giving one row per CDR3 protein. The sample lists around 250,000 distinct CDR3 sequences, about 16% occurring once. The entry originates in a study of T-cell memory formation after mild COVID-19. The germline CDR1 and CDR2 sequences are SGHDT and YYEEEE. This CDR3 has 15 amino acids. The chain is built from TRBV5-6 and TRBJ2-3; TRBD2 is a possible D gene (6 bases). Material: PBMCs or a T cell subset sorted from them (not recorded which). The clonotype was recovered from an adult woman who had mild COVID-19 (a few samples of this study predate the infection). Cell type and time point are not known. This chain's CDR3 is CASSLGDFRTDTQYF. Written as DNA, the CDR3 is TGTGCCAGCAGCTTGGGGGACTTCCGCACGGATACGCAGTATTTT.